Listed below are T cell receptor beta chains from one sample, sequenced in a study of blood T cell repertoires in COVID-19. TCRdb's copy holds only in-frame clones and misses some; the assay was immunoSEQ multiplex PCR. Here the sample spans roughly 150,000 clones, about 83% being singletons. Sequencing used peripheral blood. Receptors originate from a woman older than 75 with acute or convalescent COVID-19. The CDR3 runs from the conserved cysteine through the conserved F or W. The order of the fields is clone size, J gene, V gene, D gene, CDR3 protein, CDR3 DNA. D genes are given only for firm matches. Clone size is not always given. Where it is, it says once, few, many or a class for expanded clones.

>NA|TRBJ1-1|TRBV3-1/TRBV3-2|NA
CASSLEGTGREAFF
TGTGCCAGCAGCCTTGAAGGTACAGGCCGTGAAGCTTTCTTT
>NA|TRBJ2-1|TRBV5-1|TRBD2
CASSLLAGGPVEQFF
TGCGCCAGCAGCTTACTAGCGGGGGGGCCGGTTGAGCAGTTCTTC
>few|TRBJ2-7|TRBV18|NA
CASSFSGSYEQYF
TGTGCCAGCTCTTTCAGCGGCTCCTACGAGCAGTACTTC
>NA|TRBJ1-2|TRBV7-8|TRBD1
CASSPTGAAWGYTF
TGTGCCAGCAGCCCGACAGGGGCCGCTTGGGGCTACACCTTC
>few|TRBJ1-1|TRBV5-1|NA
CASSLNVRTEAFF
TGCGCCAGCAGCTTGAATGTGCGCACTGAAGCTTTCTTT
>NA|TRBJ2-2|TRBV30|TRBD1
CAWGGQGKIGELFF
TGTGCCTGGGGAGGACAGGGCAAGATCGGGGAGCTGTTTTTT
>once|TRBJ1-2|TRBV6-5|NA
CASKMGREANYGYTF
TGTGCCAGCAAAATGGGGAGGGAAGCTAACTATGGCTACACCTTC
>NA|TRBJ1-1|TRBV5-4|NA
CASSLEQGKGTEAFF
TGTGCCAGCAGCTTGGAGCAGGGGAAGGGCACTGAAGCTTTCTTT
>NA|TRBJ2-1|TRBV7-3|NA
CASSVNPLGSGITYEQFF
TGTGCCAGCAGCGTTAACCCACTGGGGAGCGGTATTACATATGAGCAGTTCTTC
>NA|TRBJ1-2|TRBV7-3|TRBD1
CASSLTGGDGYTF
TGTGCCAGCAGCTTGACAGGGGGCGACGGCTACACCTTC
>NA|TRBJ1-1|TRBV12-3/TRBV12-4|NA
CASREGYEAFF
TGTGCCAGCAGGGAGGGTTACGAAGCTTTCTTT
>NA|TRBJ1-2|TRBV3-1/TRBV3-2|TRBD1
CASSQGGGWYTF
TGTGCCAGCAGCCAAGGAGGGGGCTGGTACACCTTC
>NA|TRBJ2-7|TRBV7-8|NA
CASSLGPGTYEQYF
TGTGCCAGCAGCTTGGGGCCAGGCACCTACGAGCAGTACTTC
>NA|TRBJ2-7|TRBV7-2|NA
CASSIEWGGDEQYF
TGTGCCAGCAGCATAGAGTGGGGCGGGGACGAGCAGTACTTC
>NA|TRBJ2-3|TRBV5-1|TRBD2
CASSPGAGGNSDTQYF
TGCGCCAGCAGCCCTGGGGCGGGAGGAAATTCCGATACGCAGTATTTT
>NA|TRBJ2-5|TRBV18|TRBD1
CASSPRDRGLETQYF
TGTGCCAGCTCACCAAGGGACAGGGGGTTAGAGACCCAGTACTTC
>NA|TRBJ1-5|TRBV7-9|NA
CASSFGGERPQHF
TGTGCCAGCAGCTTTGGGGGGGAAAGGCCCCAGCATTTT
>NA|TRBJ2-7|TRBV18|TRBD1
CASSPYGQADYLWAEQYF
TGTGCCAGCTCACCTTATGGACAGGCGGATTACCTATGGGCCGAGCAGTACTTC
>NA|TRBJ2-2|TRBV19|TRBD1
CASSSRDRGLTGELFF
TGTGCCAGTAGTAGCCGGGACAGGGGGTTAACCGGGGAGCTGTTTTTT
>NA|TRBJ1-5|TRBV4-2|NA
CASSQDRGSNQPQHF
TGTGCCAGCAGCCAAGATCGGGGGAGCAATCAGCCCCAGCATTTT
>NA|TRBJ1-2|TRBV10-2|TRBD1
CASSEPGQTNYGYTF
TGCGCCAGCAGTGAGCCGGGACAGACTAACTATGGCTACACCTTC
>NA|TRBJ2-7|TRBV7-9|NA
CASSLTQGLNEQYF
TGTGCCAGCAGCTTAACGCAGGGGCTTAACGAGCAGTACTTC
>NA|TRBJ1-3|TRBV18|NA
CASSPAVSGNTIYF
TGTGCCAGCTCACCAGCGGTCTCTGGAAACACCATATATTTT
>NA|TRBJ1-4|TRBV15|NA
CATSSVQGPVREKLFF
TGTGCCACCAGCAGCGTACAGGGCCCAGTGAGAGAAAAACTGTTTTTT